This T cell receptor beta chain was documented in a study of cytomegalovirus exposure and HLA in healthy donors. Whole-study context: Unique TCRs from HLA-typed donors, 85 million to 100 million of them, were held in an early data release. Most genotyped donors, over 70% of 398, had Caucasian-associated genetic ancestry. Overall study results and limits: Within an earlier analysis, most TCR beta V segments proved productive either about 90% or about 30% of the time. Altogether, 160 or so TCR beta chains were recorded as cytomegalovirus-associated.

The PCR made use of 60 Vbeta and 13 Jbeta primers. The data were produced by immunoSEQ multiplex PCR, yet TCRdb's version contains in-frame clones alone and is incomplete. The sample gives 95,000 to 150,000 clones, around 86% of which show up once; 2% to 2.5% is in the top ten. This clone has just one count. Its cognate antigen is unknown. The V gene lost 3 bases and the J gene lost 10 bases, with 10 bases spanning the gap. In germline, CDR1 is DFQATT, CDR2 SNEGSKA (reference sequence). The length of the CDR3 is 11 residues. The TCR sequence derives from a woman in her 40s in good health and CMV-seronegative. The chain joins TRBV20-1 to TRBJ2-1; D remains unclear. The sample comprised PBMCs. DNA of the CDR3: TGCAGTGCTAGGGTCAGTTCCGAGCAGTTCTTC. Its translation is CSARVSSEQFF.